A selection of T cell receptor beta chains follows, all from one sample in a study of T cell responses to AZD1222 COVID-19 vaccine. The method was immunoSEQ multiplex PCR; TCRdb's version includes in-frame clones alone and lacks a portion of them. This sample yields 150,000 or so clones, of which about 91% are seen a single time; more than 1.3% belongs to the top ten. Specimen: peripheral blood, collected on day 0 of AZD1222 vaccination. These receptors were taken from an adult in good health. Each CDR3 is given with its conserved first and last residue. D genes are given only for firm matches. Where a row states a size, it is once, few, many or the class of an expanded clone; other rows omit it.

D	V	J	size	DNA	CDR3
NA	TRBV6-5	TRBJ1-2	NA	TGTGCCAGCAGTTACAGGGGGGCCCTCTATGGCTACACCTTC	CASSYRGALYGYTF
NA	TRBV7-9	TRBJ2-4	NA	TGTGCCAGCAGCTTCGGCAGGCGAGACATTCAGTACTTC	CASSFGRRDIQYF
NA	TRBV5-8	TRBJ2-7	NA	TGTGCCAGCAGCTTGGATGGCAGGACTGACGAGCAGTACTTC	CASSLDGRTDEQYF
NA	TRBV3-1/TRBV3-2	TRBJ1-1	NA	TGTGCCAGCAGCCAGAAGGGCGATGAAGCTTTCTTT	CASSQKGDEAFF
TRBD1	TRBV19	TRBJ1-6	once	TGTGCCAGGCTTACCCCTACAGGGGAAGGAAATTCACCCCTCCACTTT	CARLTPTGEGNSPLHF
NA	TRBV16	TRBJ1-1	NA	TGTGCCAGCAGCCAATCGAGGGGGGAAGCTTTCTTT	CASSQSRGEAFF
NA	TRBV6-4	TRBJ2-3	NA	TGTGCCAGCAGTGCAACTAGTACCACAGATACGCAGTATTTT	CASSATSTTDTQYF
NA	TRBV6-2/TRBV6-3	TRBJ1-1	NA	TGTGCCAGCAGTTACCGGGCCGGGGGCACTGAAGCTTTCTTT	CASSYRAGGTEAFF
TRBD1	TRBV5-6	TRBJ2-7	NA	TGTGCCAGCAGCTTGCTGGCTAACAGGGGCTCCTACGAGCAGTACTTC	CASSLLANRGSYEQYF
NA	TRBV7-9	TRBJ2-7	NA	TGTGCCGGAGGAGACAGCCAGTCCTACGAGCAGTACTTC	CAGGDSQSYEQYF
TRBD1	TRBV30	TRBJ1-2	NA	TGTGCCTGGACTGACAGGGGAAGACGCTACACCTTC	CAWTDRGRRYTF
NA	TRBV27	TRBJ2-7	NA	TGTGCCAGCAGTTTGTTCGGGACCCAGACCGCCTACGAGCAGTACTTC	CASSLFGTQTAYEQYF
NA	TRBV27	TRBJ1-5	NA	TGTGCCAGCAAAGGGACCTCAACCAATCAGCCCCAGCATTTT	CASKGTSTNQPQHF
NA	TRBV2	TRBJ2-5	once	TGTGCCAGCAGTCAAGCGGCACAAGAGACCCAGTACTTC	CASSQAAQETQYF
TRBD1	TRBV5-1	TRBJ2-5	NA	TGCGCCAGCAGCTTGGCCGGGACAGGGGCCCTAGAGACCCAGTACTTC	CASSLAGTGALETQYF
NA	TRBV5-4	TRBJ1-2	NA	TGTGCCAGCAGCCCCGGGACAAGTAACTATGGCTACACCTTC	CASSPGTSNYGYTF
TRBD2	TRBV24-1	TRBJ2-5	NA	TGTGCCACCAGTGATCCTAAGACTAGCGGGGGGGCCGGAGAGACCCAGTACTTC	CATSDPKTSGGAGETQYF
TRBD2	TRBV11-3	TRBJ2-5	NA	TGTGCCAGCAGCCCCCTTGGGGAGGGGACCCAGTACTTC	CASSPLGEGTQYF
NA	TRBV11-3	TRBJ2-7	NA	TGTGCCAGCAGCCTCCGGGACGACTACGAGCAGTACTTC	CASSLRDDYEQYF
NA	TRBV9	TRBJ2-5	NA	TGTGCCAGCAGCGTAATAAAACAAGAGACCCAGTACTTC	CASSVIKQETQYF
NA	TRBV7-6	TRBJ2-1	NA	TGTGCCAGCAGCTTGGGTTCTGGGGGTAAGAGTGAGCAGTTCTTC	CASSLGSGGKSEQFF
TRBD2	TRBV18	TRBJ2-5	NA	TGTGCCAGCTCACCACTTTTTACTAGCGGAAGGGAGACCCAGTACTTC	CASSPLFTSGRETQYF
TRBD1	TRBV27	TRBJ2-5	NA	TGTGCCAGCAGTTTATCATCCGGACAGGGAGAGACCCAGTACTTC	CASSLSSGQGETQYF
NA	TRBV5-1	TRBJ1-1	NA	TGCGCCAGCAGCCCCGTCCCAGACGTGACTGAAGCTTTCTTT	CASSPVPDVTEAFF
NA	TRBV19	TRBJ2-2	NA	TGTGCCAGTAGTATGCACAGGGAGCTGTTTTTT	CASSMHRELFF
NA	TRBV19	TRBJ1-5	once	TGTGCCAGTAGTATTTTCGGGAAGGGTAGCAATCAGCCCCAGCATTTT	CASSIFGKGSNQPQHF
NA	TRBV30	TRBJ1-1	NA	TGTGCCTGGAGTGTCCGGGGGGGGAACACTGAAGCTTTCTTT	CAWSVRGGNTEAFF
NA	TRBV10-3	TRBJ1-3	NA	TGTGCCATCAGTGAGGTTCTTAACTCTGGAAACACCATATATTTT	CAISEVLNSGNTIYF
NA	TRBV27	TRBJ2-3	NA	TGTGCCAGCAGTTTATCGTTTAATACAGATACGCAGTATTTT	CASSLSFNTDTQYF
TRBD1	TRBV5-1	TRBJ1-2	NA	TGCGCCAGCAGCTTGACAGGGGTGAACTATGGCTACACCTTC	CASSLTGVNYGYTF
TRBD2	TRBV5-1	TRBJ2-7	NA	TGCGCCAGCAGCCCGGGAGGCGGACCCTACGAGCAGTACTTC	CASSPGGGPYEQYF
TRBD1	TRBV19	TRBJ2-7	NA	TGTGCCAGTAGGTCCACCGGACAGGGTAGTGGATACGAGCAGTACTTC	CASRSTGQGSGYEQYF
NA	TRBV19	TRBJ1-1	NA	TGTGCCAGTAGTACCAAACCAGGACCGAGAGGGTACGACACTGAAGCTTTCTTT	CASSTKPGPRGYDTEAFF
NA	TRBV4-3	TRBJ2-7	NA	TGCGCCAGCAGCCAAGATTCCCGCGCCTACGAGCAGTACTTC	CASSQDSRAYEQYF
NA	TRBV27	TRBJ1-2	NA	TGTGCCAGCAGTTCCGACAGTAACTATGGCTACACCTTC	CASSSDSNYGYTF
NA	TRBV12-5	TRBJ1-4	NA	TGTGCTAGTGGTGGGGGCTCGACTAATGAAAAACTGTTTTTT	CASGGGSTNEKLFF
TRBD1	TRBV5-1	TRBJ2-5	NA	TGCGCCAGCAGCCTGGGACAGGGGGCGTGGGAGACCCAGTACTTC	CASSLGQGAWETQYF
TRBD1	TRBV18	TRBJ1-1	NA	TGTGCCAGCTCACCACAGGCAGGGGGCGGGTCTTGGACTGAAGCTTTCTTT	CASSPQAGGGSWTEAFF
NA	TRBV11-3	TRBJ1-5	NA	TGTGCCAGCAGTTACGACAGCAATCAGCCCCAGCATTTT	CASSYDSNQPQHF
NA	TRBV6-5	TRBJ2-7	NA	TGTGCCAGCAGCAAACTCCGGGACCCAGGGGCCGAGCAGTACTTC	CASSKLRDPGAEQYF
NA	TRBV29-1	TRBJ2-1	NA	TGCAGCGTTGGTGAGGGCAGGGGAGGCAGCTCCTACAATGAGCAGTTCTTC	CSVGEGRGGSSYNEQFF
TRBD1	TRBV12-3/TRBV12-4	TRBJ1-2	NA	TGTGCCAGCAGGAACACAGGGGACTATGGCTACACCTTC	CASRNTGDYGYTF
TRBD1	TRBV6-6	TRBJ2-6	NA	TGTGCCAGCAGTCAAAGACAGGGAATGGCTGGGGCCAACGTCCTGACTTTC	CASSQRQGMAGANVLTF
NA	TRBV29-1	TRBJ1-2	NA	TGCAGCGTTGTGTCGCAGCCTGACTACACCTTC	CSVVSQPDYTF
NA	TRBV30	TRBJ2-7	NA	TGTGCCTGGGCTACCACATGGGGCTACGAGCAGTACTTC	CAWATTWGYEQYF